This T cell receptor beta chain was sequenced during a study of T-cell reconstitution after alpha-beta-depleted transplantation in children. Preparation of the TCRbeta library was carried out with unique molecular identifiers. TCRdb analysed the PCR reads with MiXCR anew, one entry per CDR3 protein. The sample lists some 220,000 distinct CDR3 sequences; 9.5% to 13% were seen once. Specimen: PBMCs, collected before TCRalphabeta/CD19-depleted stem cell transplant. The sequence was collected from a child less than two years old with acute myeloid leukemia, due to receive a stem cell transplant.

CDR3 amino acids: CASSQDTGTSFLYEQFF. The CDR3 DNA sequence: TGCGCCAGCAGCCAAGATACCGGGACTAGCTTTCTATATGAGCAGTTCTTC. The chain carries TRBV4-3 and TRBJ2-1, with 9 nucleotides matching TRBD2. V was pared by 0 bases and J by 8 bases, with 11 bases of the junction left unmatched. Germline-derived CDR1 and CDR2 are LGHNA and YSLEER. CDR3 length: 17 residues.